The T cell receptor beta chain under discussion was sequenced for a study of human T cells and chemical hapten exposure. Study-level results: Sensitizing to DPC left TCRs with a frequency above 1 in 1000 unaltered. Expanded TCRs grouped into significantly more large CDR3 similarity clusters than controls produced.

This CDR3 has 16 amino acids. The germline V and J ends were trimmed by 2 bases and 9 bases, with 17 bases remaining between them. Per germline, CDR1 MNHNY and CDR2 SVGAGI (reference sequence). MiXCR, run by TCRdb on the RACE reads, gives a single entry per CDR3 protein. Of some 52,000 distinct CDR3 sequences in the sample, approximately 9.9% are singletons; the top ten hold around 16%. As for time point: patch test 3, about 24 weeks after DPC sensitization. Stated treatment: therapeutic diphenylcyclopropenone sensitization with weekly scalp DPC. This clonotype was recorded a few times. Its specificity is not known.

The source is a woman in her 40s with alopecia areata. Some clones in this sample may be carry-over from other donors' samples. The rearrangement joins TRBV6-6 to TRBJ1-6; maybe TRBD1 (5 bases). This specimen was whole blood, taken in connection with sensitization to the hapten diphenylcyclopropenone (DPC). The CDR3 protein is CASSYNGGEGISPLHF. CDR3 bases: TGTGCCAGCAGTTACAACGGCGGGGAGGGGATTTCACCCCTCCACTTT.